The T cell receptor beta chain under discussion was sequenced for a study of T cells in Graves' hyperthyroidism and ophthalmopathy. Uncontrolled infection, other autoimmune disease, pregnancy or lactation disqualified patients from enrolment. This clonotype was observed at least ten times. The antigen remains undetermined. What was amplified from RNA transcripts were TCR beta CDR3 regions. First-round RT-PCR of the TCR CDR3 relied on the HTBI primer set. Each CDR3 protein is one row after TCRdb ran MiXCR on the multiplex PCR reads. The sample includes hundreds of thousands of distinct CDR3 sequences, 16% of them seen just once. The study, taken as a whole, reports: Stable hyperthyroidism and ophthalmopathy were separated using 13 V-J signatures.

CDR1 is SGHVS, CDR2 FNYEAQ, per germline. This CDR3 spans 13 amino acids. Trimming removed 4 bases from V and 5 bases from J, with 11 bases in between. The clonotype originates from a young woman with Graves' ophthalmopathy. The material sequenced was blood. The V gene is TRBV7-6, the J gene TRBJ1-1, with D perhaps TRBD1 (5 bases). CDR3 sequence: CASSSEPGTEAFF. CDR3 nucleotides: TGTGCCAGCAGCTCCGAACCAGGGACTGAAGCTTTCTTT.